The 17 T cell receptor beta chains reported below all come from one sample, sequenced in a study of blood T cell repertoires in COVID-19 (dated by TCRdb to 2019 to 2021). The library was prepared using the immunoSEQ multiplex PCR assay. Drawn from immuneACCESS, this table holds only the in-frame rearrangements with V and J called that TCRdb kept. Clones are partly lost; checked studies trace under half to an unresolved V gene and leave the rest unexplained. For this sample there are 100,000 or so clones; around 86% appear just once. The top ten clones comprise over 35% of the sample. Sequencing was carried out using peripheral blood. These receptors all stem from a man older than 75 with acute or convalescent COVID-19.

This clone occurred once. V gene TRBV3-1 (or the pseudogene TRBV3-2) combines with J gene TRBJ1-2, with unresolved D. V dropped 1 base and J dropped 6 bases, with 12 bases sitting between them. Germline values: CDR1 LGHDT, CDR2 YNNKEL (reference sequence). The CDR3 extends over 14 amino acids. The DNA for the CDR3 is TGTGCCAGCAGCCAAGCTGGAGCGGCCCATGGCTACACCTTC. It is translated as CASSQAGAAHGYTF.

A single count supports this clone. The CDR3 here is CASSSQGLRHGYTF. The CDR3 DNA is TGTGCCAGCAGCTCACAGGGCCTTCGCCACGGCTACACCTTC. The V gene is TRBV28, the J gene TRBJ1-2; D is perhaps TRBD1 (6 bases). Trimming shortened V by 6 bases and J by 8 bases, and 19 bases separated the two germline ends. Germline V gene data show CDR1 as MDHEN and CDR2 as SYDVKM. This CDR3 comprises 14 residues.

This rearrangement joins TRBV7-3 to TRBJ2-5; D is perhaps TRBD2 (6 bases). Germline CDR1 reads SGHTA; CDR2 reads FQGTGA. The CDR3 is made up of 12 amino acids. V lost 4 bases, J lost 5 bases, and 8 bases lay in between. In DNA, the CDR3 is TGTGCCAGCAGCTATCGGGGGGAGACCCAGTACTTC. Its translation is CASSYRGETQYF.

This chain connects TRBV29-1 to TRBJ1-4, with unresolved D. Between the trimmed V and J ends, which lost 6 bases and 7 bases, there was a span of 12 bases. Germline V gives CDR1 SQVTM, CDR2 ANQGSEA. CDR3 size: 12 residues. The CDR3 sequence is CSVVDEGEKLFF. For the CDR3, the DNA is TGCAGCGTAGTCGACGAGGGTGAAAAACTGTTTTTT.

V and J are TRBV5-1 and TRBJ2-1, with a weak D call TRBD1 (6 bases). CDR1 is SGHRS and CDR2 is YFSETQ in the germline V gene. The CDR3 runs to 15 residues. V was shortened by 4 bases and J by 3 bases, with 14 bases between the two germline ends. The DNA of the CDR3 is TGCGCCAGCAGCCTCTCGGGACAAAACTACAATGAGCAGTTCTTC. As protein: CASSLSGQNYNEQFF.

The V gene is TRBV7-2, the J gene TRBJ1-2, with 8 bases lining up with TRBD1. This CDR3 contains 15 residues. Germline CDR1 SGHTA, CDR2 FQGNSA. V dropped 4 bases and J dropped 8; count of bases not matched to a gene: 12. CDR3 DNA: TGTGCCAGCAGCTCCCGGACAGGGTCGTCAGGGGGCTACACCTTC. This gives the protein CASSSRTGSSGGYTF.

This clone was detected a few times. The chain links TRBV7-9 to TRBJ2-7; 10 bases are a match to TRBD1. CDR1 and CDR2 (germline): SEHNR, FQNEAQ (reference sequence). J was trimmed by 5 bases and V by 6 bases; bases with no gene match: 7. CDR3 length equals 14 residues. The CDR3, as DNA: TGTGCCAGCAGAACCGGGACAGGGGATGACGAGCAGTACTTC. It is translated as CASRTGTGDDEQYF.

The V and J genes are TRBV28 and TRBJ2-6; tentatively, D is TRBD2 (6 bases). Germline V CDR1 and CDR2: MDHEN, SYDVKM. The CDR3 consists of 18 residues. With 5 bases removed from V and 0 bases from J, the gap between germline ends came to 17 bases. The CDR3 nucleotides are TGTGCCAGCAGTCACCGGGTCCTGCGGGGCTCTGGGGCCAACGTCCTGACTTTC. It is translated as CASSHRVLRGSGANVLTF.

V and J are TRBV6-5 and TRBJ2-1, with a weak D call TRBD1 (7 bases). The V end lost 4 bases, the J end lost 9 bases, and 13 bases lay between the germline ends. Germline values: CDR1 MNHEY, CDR2 SVGAGI. CDR3 length: 13 amino acids. The CDR3 region is CASSLQGRREQFF. DNA of the CDR3: TGTGCCAGCAGTTTACAGGGGAGGCGTGAGCAGTTCTTC.

This chain connects TRBV5-6 to TRBJ1-1; unclear D gene. The CDR3 totals 14 residues. Germline CDR1 and CDR2: SGHDT and YYEEEE. Trimming removed 7 bases at V and 2 bases at J, with 15 bases between. The CDR3 coding sequence is TGTGCCAGCGGAACCGGACGGGGTAACACTGAAGCTTTCTTT. This sequence encodes CASGTGRGNTEAFF.

The J gene is TRBJ1-4, the V gene TRBV28; maybe TRBD1 (5 bases). Germline CDR1 reads MDHEN; CDR2 reads SYDVKM. The CDR3 has 15 residues. V lost 3 bases and J 7 bases, leaving 15 bases between the germline ends. The CDR3 here is CASSFGGSGGEKLFF. In nucleotides, the CDR3 is TGTGCCAGCAGTTTTGGAGGGTCTGGGGGTGAAAAACTGTTTTTT.

The J gene is TRBJ2-1, the V gene TRBV27; TRBD2 matches at 10 bases. Germline V gives CDR1 MNHEY, CDR2 SMNVEV (reference sequence). V gave up 6 bases and J gave up 1 base; unmatched junction bases: 3. CDR3 length equals 15 residues. The CDR3 DNA reads as TGTGCCAGCAGCAGCGGGAGGGCTTCCTACAATGAGCAGTTCTTC. This sequence encodes CASSSGRASYNEQFF.

The chain uses TRBV5-4 and TRBJ1-6, with 8 bases that match TRBD1. The CDR3 length is 15 residues. CDR1 SGHNT and CDR2 YYREEE come from the germline V gene (reference sequence). Losses at the gene ends were 4 bases for V and 7 bases for J; bases not matched to a gene: 7. This CDR3 is CASSTRQGLNSPLHF. The CDR3 nucleotides read TGTGCCAGCAGCACCAGACAGGGGCTCAATTCACCCCTCCACTTT.

V and J are TRBV19 and TRBJ1-1; 7 bases map to TRBD1. This CDR3 comprises 12 residues. Per germline, CDR1 LNHDA and CDR2 SQIVND (reference sequence). Trimming cost V 4 bases and J 8 bases; bases outside gene matches: 4. CDR3 DNA sequence: TGTGCCAGTAGTAGTACAGGGGCCGAAGCTTTCTTT. This codes for CASSSTGAEAFF.

The V call is TRBV27, the J call TRBJ2-1; 10 nucleotides line up with TRBD2. The V gene end was trimmed by 7 bases and the J gene end by 5 bases; junction bases not matched to a gene: 8. The CDR3 covers 15 residues. Looked up from germline, CDR1 is MNHEY and CDR2 is SMNVEV (reference sequence). CDR3 residues: CASIGSGRENNEQFF. Written as DNA, the CDR3 is TGTGCCAGCATAGGAAGCGGGAGGGAGAACAATGAGCAGTTCTTC.

This clone showed up just once. CDR3 bases: TGCGCCAGCAGCTTACAGACAGGGGGCCTCGAGCAGTACTTC. Residues: CASSLQTGGLEQYF. V usage is TRBV5-1 and J usage is TRBJ2-7; TRBD1 matches 10 bases. V shed 2 bases and J 6 bases; nucleotides not matched to a gene: 5. CDR1 and CDR2 from the germline V gene are SGHRS and YFSETQ. The CDR3 is made up of 14 amino acids.

The CDR3 spells CASSRGTSGEETQYF. The CDR3, as DNA: TGCGCCAGCAGCCGCGGGACTAGCGGGGAGGAGACCCAGTACTTC. The chain joins TRBV5-1 to TRBJ2-5; 13 bases map to TRBD2. The CDR3 is 15 residues long. CDR1 is SGHRS, CDR2 YFSETQ, per germline. Trimming cost V 4 bases and J 5 bases; bases outside gene matches: 5.